This T cell receptor beta chain was identified during a study of shared clonotypes between healthy human individuals. Turning to the study itself: A couple of women and a few men aged 18 to 49 made up the donors.

CD8 cells regarded as naive lacked CD45RO, were positively chosen for CCR7, and omitted terminally differentiated effector memory CD45RA+ cells. Produced via immunoSEQ multiplex PCR; TCRdb's table is partial and in-frame only. The repertoire consists of millions of clones, with less than 95% occurring once and the leading ten covering about 1.1%. This sequence originates from a young man in good health. The specimen sequenced was naive CD8+ T cells sorted from blood.

This CDR3 is CASSLSRGHDEQYF. The DNA of the CDR3 is TGCGCCAGCAGCTTAAGCAGGGGGCATGATGAGCAGTACTTC. The J gene is TRBJ2-7, the V gene TRBV5-1; the match to TRBD1 covers 8 bases. This CDR3 has 14 residues. CDR1 is SGHRS and CDR2 is YFSETQ in the germline V gene. V trimming: 2 bases; J trimming: 7 bases; junction bases outside the gene matches: 8.